These 20 T cell receptor beta chains share one sample of origin, sequenced in a study of vaccination and CD4 T cells after COVID-19 (dated by TCRdb to the early 2020s). The label giving this sample's treatment or condition can be read as: approximately 11-day PBMC culture with coronavirus spike peptide pools or control peptides (ViraFEST assay). These receptors' targets are unknown. The library came from PCR. Reads for this sample came from an Illumina iSeq 100. TCR sequencing of DNA from cultured CD4+ T cells used the Oncomine TCR Beta short-read assay at the Johns Hopkins FTIC core. In TCRdb, the public reads were trimmed at Q25 with fastp and aligned with MiXCR, with productive beta chains retained. Here each entry gathers all rows of one CDR3 protein and keeps the most common genes and DNA. Present in this sample are about 13,000 distinct CDR3 sequences, less than 30% of which were seen just once. The top ten clonotypes cover roughly 29% of the sample.

The material was CD4+ T cells from blood, cultured in vitro, obtained before SARS-CoV-2 vaccination. Receptors were obtained from a human donor who received a COVID-19 vaccine.

The rearrangement joins TRBV9 to TRBJ2-3; TRBD2 matches 12 bases. The CDR3 is 17 residues long. CDR1 and CDR2 from the germline V gene are SGDLS and YYNGEE. The junction had 15 bases not matched to a gene; V was cut back by 4 bases and J by 9 bases. CDR3 sequence (DNA): TGTGCCAGCAGCCGGACTAGCGGGGACCCACCCCGGGGGACGCAGTATTTT. Translation gives CASSRTSGDPPRGTQYF.

The chain couples TRBV2 to TRBJ2-5, with D uncertain. Germline V CDR1 and CDR2: SNHLY, FYNNEI. Between the trimmed V and J ends, which lost 5 bases and 0 bases, there was a span of 1 base. CDR3 length equals 11 residues. Here the CDR3 reads CASSNQETQYF. CDR3 nucleotides: TGTGCCAGCAGTAACCAAGAGACCCAGTACTTC.

This clonotype was observed a few times. V gene TRBV20-1 combines with J gene TRBJ1-3, with 9 positions matching TRBD1. Germline trimming cut 6 bases from V and 4 bases from J; bases unmatched to any gene: 7. This CDR3 has 14 amino acids. From germline, CDR1 is DFQATT and CDR2 SNEGSKA (reference sequence). CDR3: CSAVTGGLGNTIYF. In nucleotides, the CDR3 is TGCAGTGCCGTGACAGGGGGATTGGGAAACACCATATATTTT.

This chain connects TRBV9 to TRBJ2-2; 12 bases fit TRBD2. The CDR3 covers 16 residues. From germline, CDR1 is SGDLS and CDR2 YYNGEE. Trimming took 0 bases from V and 4 from J; bases not matched to a gene: 1. CDR3 sequence reads: CASSVASGGATGELFF. The CDR3 bases are TGTGCCAGCAGCGTAGCTAGCGGGGGGGCCACCGGGGAGCTGTTTTTT. Full variable domain (remainder filled in from reference TRBV9 and TRBJ2-2): DSGVTQTPKHLITATGQRVTLRCSPRSGDLSVYWYQQSLDQGLQFLIQYYNGEERAKGNILERFSAQQFPDLHSELNLSSLELGDSALYFCASSVASGGATGELFFGEGSRLTVL.

This clonotype was seen a few times. The rearrangement uses TRBV30 and TRBJ2-3; weak D call: TRBD2 (6 bases). Germline-derived CDR1 and CDR2 are GTSNPN and SVGIG (reference sequence). Between the trimmed V and J ends, which lost 2 bases and 0 bases, there was a span of 9 bases. The CDR3 has 14 residues. The CDR3 reads CAWSLGGSTDTQYF. The DNA of the CDR3 is TGTGCCTGGAGTCTGGGGGGTAGCACAGATACGCAGTATTTT.

For this clonotype: The conserved phenylalanine or tryptophan normally closing the CDR3 is absent here, so this likely arose from a read error. The chain combines TRBV12-5 with TRBJ2-7; D remains unclear. The V end was cut by 0 bases, the J end by 2 bases, with 8 bases between. The length of the CDR3 is 14 residues. Germline CDR1 reads LGHNT; CDR2 reads FRNRAP. In DNA, the CDR3 is TGTGCTAGTGGTTTGGTAGGGCTTCCCTACGAGCAGTACTAC. Amino acids: CASGLVGLPYEQYY.

The chain combines TRBV14 with TRBJ1-6, with TRBD1 as a possible D gene (6 bases). This CDR3 comprises 15 residues. The V and J ends lost 1 base and 9 bases respectively, with 13 bases between them. CDR1 is SGHDN, CDR2 FVKESK, per germline. This chain's CDR3 is CASSQALGGGSPLHF. The DNA for the CDR3 is TGTGCCAGCAGCCAAGCCTTAGGGGGGGGTTCACCCCTCCACTTT.

This clonotype was counted a few times. The chain couples TRBV19 to TRBJ1-5, with D uncertain. The CDR3 is made up of 15 amino acids. Trimming shortened V by 5 bases and J by 1 base, and 12 bases separated the two germline ends. Germline CDR1 reads LNHDA; CDR2 reads SQIVND (reference sequence). DNA of the CDR3: TGTGCCAGTAGTGATCAAGGGCTGAGCAATCAGCCCCAGCATTTT. This codes for CASSDQGLSNQPQHF.

This clonotype was seen only a few times. The chain carries TRBV5-6 and TRBJ2-6, with TRBD2 as a possible D gene (5 bases). Germline V lookup: CDR1 SGHDT, CDR2 YYEEEE. The CDR3 is made up of 18 amino acids. Between the trimmed V and J ends, which lost 6 bases and 0 bases, there was a span of 19 bases. The CDR3 region has the DNA TGTGCCAGCACCCCTAGGATAGGACTGACCTCTGGGGCCAACGTCCTGACTTTC. It codes for CASTPRIGLTSGANVLTF. Complete variable domain (other parts from reference TRBV5-6 and TRBJ2-6): DAGVTQSPTHLIKTRGQQVTLRCSPKSGHDTVSWYQQALGQGPQFIFQYYEEEERQRGNFPDRFSGHQFPNYSSELNVNALLLGDSALYLCASTPRIGLTSGANVLTFGAGSRLTVL.

This clonotype was observed a few times. The chain carries TRBV6-1 and TRBJ1-1; D is possibly TRBD1 (5 bases). Trimming stripped 5 bases from V and 10 bases from J, with 11 bases between. CDR1 and CDR2 (germline): MNHNS, SASEGT. This CDR3 is 11 amino acids long. CDR3 coding DNA: TGTGCCAGCAGTCAAGGGGTAGGAGCTTTCTTT. Translation gives CASSQGVGAFF.

This clonotype was detected a few times. This chain uses TRBV14 with TRBJ1-2; D not resolved. In germline, CDR1 is SGHDN, CDR2 FVKESK. V was trimmed by 3 bases and J by 7 bases, leaving 12 bases between them. The CDR3 extends over 13 amino acids. CDR3 loop: CASSHVTRGGYTF. The CDR3 DNA sequence: TGTGCCAGCAGCCATGTCACTAGAGGTGGCTACACCTTC.

This sequence joins TRBV19 and TRBJ1-2, with 8 nucleotides matching TRBD1. This CDR3 spans 14 amino acids. Trimming took 6 bases from V and 4 from J; bases not matched to a gene: 7. The germline gives CDR1 LNHDA, CDR2 SQIVND (reference sequence). CDR3 region: CASRDTGGAYGYTF. The CDR3 nucleotides read TGTGCCAGTAGGGACACAGGGGGGGCCTATGGCTACACCTTC.

In its sample, this clonotype was seen a few times. The chain combines TRBV12-3 or TRBV12-4 with TRBJ1-3; tentatively, D is TRBD1 (6 bases). The V end lost 4 bases, the J end lost 4 bases, and 26 bases lay between the germline ends. CDR3 length equals 19 residues. In nucleotides, the CDR3 is TGTGCCAGCAGTTCCCAGTGGGGGCTGCTAGGTGCTCGAGGAAACACCATATATTTT. Its translation is CASSSQWGLLGARGNTIYF.

This clonotype was detected only a few times. This chain links TRBV6-5 with TRBJ2-5; no clear D. V gave up 3 bases and J gave up 2 bases, with 10 bases separating them. This CDR3 is 14 amino acids long. Germline values: CDR1 MNHEY, CDR2 SVGAGI. CDR3 loop: CASSYGAGQETQYF. The CDR3 nucleotides are TGTGCCAGCAGTTATGGTGCAGGTCAAGAGACCCAGTACTTC.

This clonotype was detected only a few times. The V gene is TRBV12-3 or TRBV12-4, the J gene TRBJ2-7, with TRBD2 identical over 13 bases. Unmatched junction bases numbered 2, after V lost 5 bases and J lost 1 base. CDR3 size: 15 residues. CDR3 DNA sequence: TGTGCCAGCAGTAAGACTAGCGGGGGGTCCTACGAGCAGTACTTC. Protein product: CASSKTSGGSYEQYF.

CDR3 region: CASSQDSSGGTQETQYF. The CDR3 DNA reads as TGCGCCAGCAGCCAAGATTCTAGCGGGGGGACTCAAGAGACCCAGTACTTC. V and J are TRBV4-1 and TRBJ2-5; 11 bases align to TRBD2. The germline CDR1 and CDR2 sequences are MGHRA and YSYEKL. This CDR3 region has 17 residues. V lost 0 bases and J lost 2; bases outside the gene matches: 5.

The chain is built from TRBV20-1 and TRBJ2-7; D is possibly TRBD1 or TRBD2 (5 bases each). V lost 0 bases and J 0 bases, leaving 21 bases between the germline ends. This CDR3 is 18 amino acids long. The V gene's germline CDR1 is DFQATT and CDR2 SNEGSKA (reference sequence). CDR3 protein: CSARDDLSRDGISYEQYF. The CDR3 bases are TGCAGTGCTAGAGATGACTTATCACGGGACGGAATCTCCTACGAGCAGTACTTC.

This clonotype has a handful of counts. The V and J genes are TRBV5-5 and TRBJ1-1; D call uncertain. CDR3 length: 13 amino acids. Germline values: CDR1 SGHKS, CDR2 YYEKEE (reference sequence). Trimming left V 0 bases short and J 8 bases short, with 11 bases between. In nucleotides, the CDR3 is TGTGCCAGCAGCTTGGTGGGATATGCAGAAGCTTTCTTT. Its translation: CASSLVGYAEAFF.

The genes are TRBV28 and TRBJ1-2, with a tentative D call TRBD1 (6 bases). CDR1 is MDHEN, CDR2 SYDVKM, per germline. This CDR3 has 17 amino acids. Trimming left V 6 bases short and J 0 bases short, with 20 bases between. The CDR3 protein is CASSDLRGELANYGYTF. The DNA for the CDR3 is TGTGCCAGCAGCGATCTTAGGGGGGAGTTAGCTAACTATGGCTACACCTTC.

The CDR3 loop reads CATSDLVALTF. The CDR3 bases are TGTGCCACCAGTGATTTGGTCGCCTTAACCTTC. V gene TRBV24-1 combines with J gene TRBJ1-2; D remains ambiguous. The CDR3 is 11 residues long. Germline V gene data show CDR1 as KGHDR and CDR2 as SFDVKD. The V gene lost 0 bases and the J gene lost 14 bases, with 9 bases spanning the gap.